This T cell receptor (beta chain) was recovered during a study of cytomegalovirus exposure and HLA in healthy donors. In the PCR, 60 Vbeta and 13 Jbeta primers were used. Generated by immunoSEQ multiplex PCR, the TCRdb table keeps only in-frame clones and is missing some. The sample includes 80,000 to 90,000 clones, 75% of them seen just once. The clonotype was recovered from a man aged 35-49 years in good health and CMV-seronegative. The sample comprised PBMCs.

As DNA, the CDR3 is TGTGCCAGCAGCCAAGAATCGGGCCCGGCAGGGGCCATGAACACTGAAGCTTTCTTT. Translation gives CASSQESGPAGAMNTEAFF. The chain links TRBV4-2 to TRBJ1-1; the D gene is possibly TRBD1 (6 bases). CDR1 is LGHNA, CDR2 YNFKEQ, per germline. Trimming took 0 bases from V and 0 from J, leaving 20 bases between them. This CDR3 contains 19 residues.